The clone carrying this T cell receptor beta chain was seen repeatedly, ten times or more. What it binds is not known. The record originates from a study of T-cell reconstitution after alpha-beta-depleted transplantation in children. Whole-study results and caveats: Once a year had passed after transplant, T-cell counts and diversity came mostly from newly produced T cells. At around two months after transplant, the alpha-beta T cells were reportedly derived from several hundred expanded clones that came from non-depleted graft cells. Surviving thymic progenitors and recipient T cells were the source of high TCRbeta diversity at day 60 in some patients.

Researchers prepared the TCRbeta library using unique molecular identifiers, the study reports. From the PCR reads, TCRdb called clonotypes with MiXCR, one entry per CDR3 protein. Among approximately 500,000 distinct CDR3 sequences listed, more than 9% were seen once. The input for sequencing was PBMCs, taken before TCRalphabeta/CD19-depleted stem cell transplant. The TCR comes from a child younger than 10 with inherited bone marrow failure, due to receive a stem cell transplant.

CDR3 amino acids: CASSIGRTYEQYF. CDR3 coding DNA: TGTGCCAGCAGTATAGGACGGACCTACGAGCAGTACTTC. The genes are TRBV6-1 and TRBJ2-7; no clear D gene. This CDR3 contains 13 residues. V was cut by 5 bases and J by 2 bases, with 10 bases left in between. Germline values: CDR1 MNHNS, CDR2 SASEGT.